This TCR beta chain was found in a study of T cells in localized non-small cell lung cancer. Findings and limits, study-wide: There were a median roughly 60 of the top 100 tumor clones appearing in adjacent lung. Uninvolved adjacent lung had more T cell clonality than any other tissue, topping tumor.

Trimming took 2 bases from V and 0 from J, leaving 8 bases between them. Germline values: CDR1 MNHNS, CDR2 SASEGT. The CDR3 has 15 amino acids. Sequencing used immunoSEQ multiplex PCR; TCRdb keeps in-frame clones, though not all of them. The sample includes roughly 28,000 clones, approximately 86% of them seen just once. As for this clone: Its antigen is unidentified.

The TCR originated in a male donor at least 60 years old with stage I lung adenocarcinoma. The material was peripheral blood, obtained before any cancer treatment. The gene calls are TRBV6-1 and TRBJ1-3; perhaps TRBD1 as D (6 bases). CDR3 protein: CASSEPRGSGNTIYF. The CDR3 coding sequence is TGTGCCAGCAGTGAACCCAGGGGCTCTGGAAACACCATATATTTT.